This TCR beta chain is from a study of T cells after posttransplantation cyclophosphamide. Regarding the study as a whole: TRB overlap between skin or GI tissue T cells and blood was limited. Recipient CMV seropositivity and CMV reactivation strongly tracked TRB clonality. Donor CD8+ memory clones often dominated recipient blood repertoires at later times.

Measured with immunoSEQ multiplex PCR; TCRdb has only the in-frame clones, and not every one. Of several thousand clones in the sample, 85% to 90% were seen once. The germline gives CDR1 SNHLY, CDR2 FYNNEI. This CDR3 has 15 residues. Between the trimmed V and J ends, which lost 3 bases and 3 bases, there was a span of 11 bases. Worth noting for this clone: Its antigen is currently unknown.

Busulfan-fludarabine conditioning, marrow transplant, and cyclophosphamide on days +3 and +4 were administered. This clonotype was obtained from a female patient aged 40-49 years who received an allogeneic stem cell transplant from an unrelated donor, was CMV-positive, and had no GVHD. The T cells may come from the graft donor. This material consisted of PBMCs, taken after allogeneic stem cell transplant with posttransplant cyclophosphamide. The J gene is TRBJ2-2, the V gene TRBV2; D may be TRBD1 (5 bases). CDR3 protein: CASSDKTEYTGELFF. The CDR3 region has the DNA TGTGCCAGCAGTGATAAGACAGAATACACCGGGGAGCTGTTTTTT.